Detailed here is one T cell receptor beta chain. Its specificity is not known. Primers included in the PCR were 60 Vbeta and 13 Jbeta primers. Sequenced by immunoSEQ multiplex PCR; TCRdb stores in-frame clones only, minus some. The sample shows over 200,000 clones, approximately 90% of them seen only once. This entry comes from a study of cytomegalovirus exposure and HLA in healthy donors. The study, taken as a whole, reports: Specific recognition of CMV antigens was confirmed in vitro for a few chains (all CMV-associated). Later, TCR association rates were found to vary by HLA locus, highest for DRB1 and lowest for HLA-C.

The receptor comes from a woman between 18 and 29 years old in good health and CMV-seronegative. The specimen was PBMCs.

CDR3 bases: TGTGCCAGCAGGGGAGGTGGACTGAGTCCTCGATACTTAGCTAACTATGGCTACACCTTC. Translated: CASRGGGLSPRYLANYGYTF. The chain links TRBV2 to TRBJ1-2; no clear D. Trimming stripped 6 bases from V and 0 bases from J, with 29 bases between. Germline V gene lookup returns CDR1 SNHLY and CDR2 FYNNEI. The CDR3 contains 20 residues.